One and the same sample provided the 27 T cell receptor beta chains below, sequenced in a study of vaccination effects on CD4 cells after COVID-19. The repertoire was sequenced with immunoSEQ multiplex PCR; TCRdb's copy has only in-frame clones and lacks some. The sample contains some 50,000 clones, around three quarters of which appear only once. The authors isolated CD4+ T cells after around 11 days of culture. Sometime from March through December 2020, the person acquired a SARS-CoV-2 infection that PCR confirmed. Each participant received a vaccine that was either BNT162b2 or mRNA-1273, given as two doses. These receptors' antigens are unknown. Sequencing used CD4+ T cells from PBMCs cultured without peptide, obtained after COVID-19 vaccination. Receptor source: a human donor who had a prior SARS-CoV-2 infection.

This clone was detected a few times. The gene calls are TRBV4-2 and TRBJ1-5, with 9 bases identical to TRBD1. CDR3 length: 14 amino acids. The V gene's germline CDR1 is LGHNA and CDR2 YNFKEQ. With V trimmed by 6 bases and J by 6 bases, 6 bases remained unmatched. CDR3 protein: CASRGDRDGQPQHF. As DNA, the CDR3 is TGTGCCAGCAGAGGGGACAGGGACGGTCAGCCCCAGCATTTT.

The chain is built from TRBV28 and TRBJ1-1; no firm D call. CDR1 is MDHEN, CDR2 SYDVKM, per germline. CDR3 size: 14 residues. The ends were cut back, 4 bases at V and 5 bases at J, with 14 bases in the middle. The CDR3 DNA sequence: TGTGCCAGCAGTTCACAAGCATTGAGTACTGAAGCTTTCTTT. Protein sequence: CASSSQALSTEAFF.

J is TRBJ2-7 and V is TRBV11-3, with D tentatively TRBD2 (5 bases). V was clipped by 4 bases and J by 3 bases, with 19 bases between them. There are 16 residues in the CDR3. Germline loops: CDR1 SGHNT, CDR2 YENEEA. The CDR3 DNA sequence: TGTGCCAGCAGCTCGCTGGGAGTCGCCAGGAGCTACGAGCAGTACTTC. It yields the protein CASSSLGVARSYEQYF.

The chain has TRBV18 and TRBJ2-1; D gene uncertain. The germline V gene encodes CDR1 KGHSH and CDR2 LQKENI. This CDR3 is built from 15 residues. V shed 8 bases and J shed 4 bases, with 18 bases lying between them. In DNA form, the CDR3 reads TGTGCCAGCCACCTAGACCCGTTGTTATACAATGAGCAGTTCTTC. Translation: CASHLDPLLYNEQFF.

The chain carries TRBV6-4 and TRBJ1-2, with 9 bases that match TRBD1. Germline V gene sequence: CDR1 MRHNA, CDR2 SNTAGT. Germline trimming cut 9 bases from V and 7 bases from J; bases unmatched to any gene: 12. The length of the CDR3 is 14 residues. As DNA, the CDR3 is TGTGCCAGGCAACAGGGGGCTCAGGGGGGTGGCTACACCTTC. Translating gives CARQQGAQGGGYTF.

The J gene is TRBJ1-4, the V gene TRBV7-9; D call uncertain. The CDR3 totals 15 residues. The germline V gene has CDR1 SEHNR and CDR2 FQNEAQ (reference sequence). V was pared by 1 base and J by 4 bases, with 10 bases between. CDR3 in amino acids: CASSLVGRNNEKLFF. The CDR3 DNA reads as TGTGCCAGCAGCTTAGTCGGGAGGAATAATGAAAAACTGTTTTTT. Combining the CDR3 with reference TRBV7-9 and TRBJ1-4 gives the whole variable domain DTGVSQNPRHKITKRGQNVTFRCDPISEHNRLYWYRQTLGQGPEFLTYFQNEAQLEKSRLLSDRFSAERPKGSFSTLEIQRTEQGDSAMYLCASSLVGRNNEKLFFGSGTQLSVL.

V usage is TRBV19 and J usage is TRBJ1-2; D gene uncertain. Germline lookup yields CDR1 LNHDA and CDR2 SQIVND (reference sequence). The V and J ends lost 7 bases and 5 bases respectively, with 14 bases between them. CDR3 size: 13 residues. As DNA, the CDR3 is TGTGCCAGTACTAGGACGGATAGTTATGGCTACACCTTC. Its protein is CASTRTDSYGYTF. The full variable domain, completed using reference TRBV19 and TRBJ1-2, is DGGITQSPKYLFRKEGQNVTLSCEQNLNHDAMYWYRQDPGQGLRLIYYSQIVNDFQKGDIAEGYSVSREKKESFPLTVTSAQKNPTAFYLCASTRTDSYGYTFGSGTRLTVV.

The chain recombines TRBV14 with TRBJ2-5; no reliable D call. The germline V gene has CDR1 SGHDN and CDR2 FVKESK. Trimming removed 2 bases at V and 2 bases at J, with 9 bases between. This CDR3 has 14 residues. Here the CDR3 DNA reads TGTGCCAGCAGCCAATACCGTGCACAAGAGACCCAGTACTTC. Protein: CASSQYRAQETQYF.

The chain has TRBV6-6 and TRBJ1-3; TRBD1 matches 8 bases. J gave up 1 base and V 6 bases, and 8 bases lay outside the gene matches. Germline-derived CDR1 and CDR2 are MNHNY and SVGAGI (reference sequence). The CDR3 consists of 16 residues. The CDR3 nucleotides are TGTGCCAGCAGAACACCGGGACAGGATTCTGGAAACACCATATATTTT. Amino acids: CASRTPGQDSGNTIYF.

This sequence joins TRBV7-3 and TRBJ2-5; D gene ambiguous. The CDR3 covers 13 residues. The germline gives CDR1 SGHTA, CDR2 FQGTGA. The germline V and J ends were trimmed by 1 base and 4 bases, with 7 bases remaining between them. CDR3 sequence: CASSLIYGETQYF. The CDR3, as DNA: TGTGCCAGCAGCTTAATATACGGAGAGACCCAGTACTTC.

The V and J genes are TRBV7-9 and TRBJ2-2; 8 nucleotides line up with TRBD2. V lost 2 bases and J lost 5; bases outside the gene matches: 10. Germline V gene lookup returns CDR1 SEHNR and CDR2 FQNEAQ (reference sequence). The CDR3 covers 17 residues. The CDR3 region has the DNA TGTGCCAGCAGCTTACCCAGCGGGGGCCATCCTACCGGGGAGCTGTTTTTT. Translated, it gives CASSLPSGGHPTGELFF.

This clone came up once. The rearrangement uses TRBV18 and TRBJ1-3; unclear D gene. V gave up 2 bases and J gave up 0 bases, with 8 bases separating them. The CDR3 spans 15 residues. Germline V gives CDR1 KGHSH, CDR2 LQKENI. The CDR3 sequence is CASSPRANSGNTIYF. The CDR3 DNA is TGTGCCAGCTCACCAAGGGCAAACTCTGGAAACACCATATATTTT.

The chain recombines TRBV18 with TRBJ1-5; tentatively, D is TRBD1 (5 bases). V lost 5 bases and J lost 6, with 14 bases in between. The CDR3 has 14 amino acids. The germline V gene has CDR1 KGHSH and CDR2 LQKENI. CDR3 nucleotides: TGTGCCAGCTCAGACCAGGGTCGACCTCAGCCCCAGCATTTT. Translating it yields CASSDQGRPQPQHF.

A few counts support this clone. CDR3 sequence (DNA): TGCGCCAGCAGCCGAGACGGGGTGTCCTACAATGAGCAGTTCTTC. Amino acid sequence: CASSRDGVSYNEQFF. The J gene is TRBJ2-1, the V gene TRBV5-1; TRBD2 might be the D (5 bases). The CDR3 spans 15 residues. CDR1 SGHRS and CDR2 YFSETQ come from the germline V gene. The V end lost 4 bases, the J end lost 1 base, and 12 bases lay between the germline ends.

V is TRBV9 and J is TRBJ2-7, with D perhaps assigned TRBD1 or TRBD2 (5 bases each). Germline V CDR1 and CDR2: SGDLS, YYNGEE. V lost 3 bases and J lost 2, with 12 bases in between. The CDR3 consists of 14 residues. The CDR3 DNA reads TGTGCCAGCAGCGAGAGCGTGGGACCCTACGAGCAGTACTTC. It encodes CASSESVGPYEQYF.

The rearrangement uses TRBV6-5 and TRBJ1-2; 8 bases map to TRBD1. The V gene end was trimmed by 1 base and the J gene end by 2 bases; junction bases not matched to a gene: 0. Per germline, CDR1 MNHEY and CDR2 SVGAGI. The CDR3 is made up of 14 amino acids. This CDR3 reads CASSYYRGNYGYTF. As DNA, the CDR3 is TGTGCCAGCAGTTACTACAGGGGGAACTATGGCTACACCTTC.

The chain employs TRBV10-3 and TRBJ2-3; 10 bases line up with TRBD2. V was pared by 10 bases and J by 8 bases, with 15 bases of the junction left unmatched. Germline V CDR1 and CDR2: ENHRY, SYGVKD. The length of the CDR3 is 15 residues. This CDR3 reads CATLSPLAGEGTQYF. DNA of the CDR3: TGTGCCACCCTTTCCCCGCTAGCGGGGGAAGGTACGCAGTATTTT.

The rearrangement links TRBV7-2 to TRBJ2-1, with a possible D match to TRBD2 (6 bases). V was cut by 3 bases and J by 10 bases, with 16 bases left in between. The CDR3 spans 14 residues. Per the germline V gene, CDR1 is SGHTA and CDR2 is FQGNSA. The CDR3 spells CASSFSEGLREQFF. The CDR3 DNA follows: TGTGCCAGCAGCTTCTCGGAGGGCCTCAGGGAGCAGTTCTTC. The entire variable domain, with the rest obtained from reference TRBV7-2 and TRBJ2-1, is as follows: GAGVSQSPSNKVTEKGKDVELRCDPISGHTALYWYRQSLGQGLEFLIYFQGNSAPDKSGLPSDRFSAERTGGSVSTLTIQRTQQEDSAVYLCASSFSEGLREQFFGPGTRLTVL.

This chain joins TRBV6-4 and TRBJ2-1, with 8 bases aligning to TRBD1. V was clipped by 5 bases and J by 4 bases; unmatched bases: 7. Germline V gene sequence: CDR1 MRHNA, CDR2 SNTAGT. This CDR3 region has 15 residues. CDR3 residues: CASSTRQGTYNEQFF. The CDR3 region has the DNA TGTGCCAGCAGTACAAGACAGGGGACTTACAATGAGCAGTTCTTC.

As DNA, the CDR3 is TGTGCCAGTAGTATTCCCGGGATATCTTATGGCTACACCTTC. This translates into CASSIPGISYGYTF. The chain joins TRBV19 to TRBJ1-2; D remains ambiguous. From germline, CDR1 is LNHDA and CDR2 SQIVND (reference sequence). Trimming shortened V by 3 bases and J by 5 bases, and 13 bases separated the two germline ends. The CDR3 has 14 amino acids.

V usage is TRBV5-6 and J usage is TRBJ2-2, with 9 bases aligning to TRBD1. Germline V gene data show CDR1 as SGHDT and CDR2 as YYEEEE. This CDR3 region has 15 residues. J lost 2 bases, V lost 4 bases, and 3 bases had no gene match. CDR3 loop: CASSLTGGNTGELFF. Written as DNA, the CDR3 is TGTGCCAGCAGCCTAACAGGGGGCAACACCGGGGAGCTGTTTTTT.

V and J are TRBV9 and TRBJ2-5; D gene ambiguous. Germline lookup yields CDR1 SGDLS and CDR2 YYNGEE. The CDR3 is 14 amino acids. V lost 3 bases, J lost 5 bases, and 14 bases lay in between. The CDR3: CASSDRMGVETQYF. CDR3 in DNA: TGTGCCAGCAGCGACCGAATGGGTGTGGAGACCCAGTACTTC.

The chain is built from TRBV7-8 and TRBJ1-6; 7 nucleotides line up with TRBD1. The germline V gene has CDR1 SGHVS and CDR2 FQNEAQ. CDR3 length: 12 amino acids. V shed 7 bases, J shed 6 bases, and the junction held 0 bases outside the gene matches. This chain's CDR3 is CASNRGNSPLHF. In DNA, the CDR3 is TGTGCCAGCAACAGGGGTAATTCACCCCTCCACTTT.

The chain links TRBV2 to TRBJ2-6; the match to TRBD2 covers 9 bases. Germline trimming cut 8 bases from V and 1 base from J; bases unmatched to any gene: 12. This CDR3 comprises 18 residues. Germline V CDR1 and CDR2: SNHLY, FYNNEI. CDR3 coding DNA: TGTGCCAGCGGAGGCGGGAGGGGAGGGTGGTCTGGGGCCAACGTCCTGACTTTC. This translates into CASGGGRGGWSGANVLTF.

The V and J genes are TRBV5-6 and TRBJ1-1; D ambiguous. Trimming shortened V by 5 bases and J by 4 bases, and 12 bases separated the two germline ends. Germline V gene sequence: CDR1 SGHDT, CDR2 YYEEEE. This CDR3 is built from 13 residues. CDR3 bases: TGTGCCAGCAGTCGTCAATGGGGCACTGAAGCTTTCTTT. Translating gives CASSRQWGTEAFF.

V usage is TRBV29-1 and J usage is TRBJ1-1, with a possible D match to TRBD1 (6 bases). V lost 7 bases, J lost 1 base, and 16 bases lay in between. The CDR3 sequence is 14 residues long. The germline CDR1 and CDR2 sequences are SQVTM and ANQGSEA. The CDR3 DNA follows: TGCAGCGCACACAGGGTGGGACCGAACACTGAAGCTTTCTTT. It encodes CSAHRVGPNTEAFF.

The chain uses TRBV18 and TRBJ2-5; 13 bases are shared with TRBD2. The CDR3 covers 15 residues. The J segment lost 5 bases and the V segment lost 6 bases, leaving 6 bases of the junction unmatched. Germline V gene lookup returns CDR1 KGHSH and CDR2 LQKENI. CDR3 DNA sequence: TGTGCCAGCTCCCCCGGACTAGCGGGAGATGAGACCCAGTACTTC. This encodes CASSPGLAGDETQYF.